Ten or more counts support the clone carrying this T cell receptor beta chain. Its specificity is not known. Thyroid ultrasound, orbital computed tomography, clinical symptoms, and serum thyroxine and TRAb underpinned diagnoses. This sample holds PBMCs from less than 11 ml fresh peripheral blood. This specimen comes from a study of T cells in Graves' hyperthyroidism and ophthalmopathy. Study-level results: Using 13 V-J features, a model discriminated ophthalmopathy from stable hyperthyroidism.

What was amplified from RNA transcripts were TCR beta CDR3 regions. The study used the HTBI primer set for a first-round RT-PCR of the TCR CDR3. TCRdb itself ran the multiplex PCR reads through MiXCR, one entry per CDR3 protein. In the table there are roughly 500,000 distinct CDR3 sequences, roughly 13% of which are singletons. V lost 6 bases and J lost 4, with 13 bases in between. CDR1 and CDR2 from the germline V gene are LGHDT and YNNKEL (reference sequence). There are 13 residues in the CDR3. The V call is TRBV3-1, the J call TRBJ2-7; D possibly corresponds to TRBD2 (6 bases). The material sequenced was blood. This TCR was recovered from a woman under 40 with Graves' hyperthyroidism that later progressed to Graves' ophthalmopathy. CDR3 nucleotide sequence: TGTGCCAGCAGACTGACGGGACTTTACGAGCAGTACTTC. It yields the protein CASRLTGLYEQYF.